This TCR beta chain was captured in a study of cytomegalovirus exposure and HLA in healthy donors. The study, taken as a whole, reports: For most TCR beta V segments, an earlier analysis put the productive rate at about 87% or about 30% of the time. Researchers counted roughly 150 TCR beta chains as cytomegalovirus-associated.

Comments on this clone: The antigen is unknown.

The study ran its PCR with 60 Vbeta and 13 Jbeta primers. Clones were sequenced by immunoSEQ multiplex PCR, and TCRdb holds only the in-frame ones, with some missing. The sample comprises about 73,000 clones, approximately 61% of which are singletons, and approximately 6.9% rests with the top ten. The CDR3 has 13 residues. The germline V gene encodes CDR1 MNHNS and CDR2 SASEGT. Between the trimmed V and J ends, which lost 5 bases and 2 bases, there was a span of 9 bases. The sample taken for sequencing was PBMCs. The chain joins TRBV6-1 to TRBJ1-2; a weak D match, TRBD1 (6 bases). The sequence derives from a woman aged 45-59 years in good health and CMV-seropositive. DNA of the CDR3: TGTGCCAGCAGTAACGGACAGAACTATGGCTACACCTTC. Translating gives CASSNGQNYGYTF.